Detailed here is one T cell receptor (beta chain). This clonotype appeared a few times. The clone's antigen remains unknown. No much larger clone exists at a distance of one base, and base qualities are not known. The data belong to a study of T cells after yellow fever vaccination (dated by TCRdb to the late 2010s). Background on the whole study: The SMART-Seq v4 Ultra Low Input RNA kit was used to prepare libraries from fractions with low cell numbers. To follow T-cell clones before and after primary and booster YFV17D yellow fever vaccination, bulk TCR alpha and beta repertoires were sequenced over time. The cohort comprised two healthy male donors, one aged 18 to 30 and one aged 30 to 40 years. Blood samples were taken at several timepoints before and after primary and secondary immunization, and bulk PBMC replicates and cell subsets were isolated. The study at large found these results: Computational filtering was needed because FACS-sorted repertoires could contain abundant contaminating clonotypes from the bulk population. A small fraction of clonotypes showed up in both the CD4 and CD8 compartments, probably as a result of convergent recombination. After the booster, most of the clones that had expanded following primary vaccination were detected again (about 95% of CD4 and 80% to 90% of CD8), which suggests that memory was broadly maintained. Because the study included only a couple of donors, the extent to which the findings can be generalized is limited. Compared with the primary T-cell response, the secondary T-cell response was faster but weaker, reaching its peak on day 5 rather than on day 15.

What this sample's treatment or condition label stands for: live attenuated yellow fever vaccine strain. A standard Ficoll-Paque protocol was used to isolate PBMCs from peripheral blood. CD4 and CD8 T-cell fractions were isolated with Dynabeads CD4 and CD8 positive selection kits. RNA was extracted with TriZol from bulk PBMCs, CD4 and CD8 fractions, and dextramer-positive and dextramer-negative fractions. Via the germline V gene, CDR1 is SGHDN and CDR2 FVKESK. CDR3 length: 13 amino acids, cysteine to phenylalanine. CDR3 DNA is the only sequence kept; it has 39 bases, read in frame from the first base. Ends trimmed: V by 3 bases, J by 10 bases; bases unmatched to a gene: 8. TCR cDNA was synthesized by 5'RACE template switching, which introduced a universal primer site and unique molecular identifiers. Priming of cDNA synthesis was performed from both the TCR alpha and TCR beta constant segments. Library amplification used two PCR steps, and the second PCR step added sample barcodes and sequencing adapters. Sequencing of libraries was performed on Illumina HiSeq 2500 (2x100 bp) or NovaSeq (2x150 bp). Per the source publication's procedure: MIGEC handled demultiplexing of reads and collapsing into UMI consensus sequences, while MiXCR performed V(D)J alignment. Using edgeR on replicate PBMC samples, clonotypes were called vaccine-responding if FDR was below 0.01 and the log2 fold change was above 5 up to day 15. Bulk clonotypes were assigned CD4 or CD8 identity according to which sequenced CD4 or CD8 repertoire held them at higher abundance. The public reads were quality trimmed at Q25 with fastp and then assembled into clones with MiXCR by TCRdb, keeping productive beta chains. Identical CDR3 proteins give one entry, which carries the most common genes and DNA. TCRdb's processing, not the authors', yielded these V and J calls. The sample includes 200,000 to 300,000 distinct CDR3 sequences, with 6.5% to 8.5% observed a single time. 0.65% to 0.9% of the sample lies in the top ten.

The sequence is built from TRBV14 and TRBJ1-1, with TRBD1 matching 7 junction bases. This clonotype originated in a young man who received the YFV17D yellow fever vaccine. This specimen consisted of CD4+ T cells sorted from PBMCs, obtained 15 days after the yellow fever booster vaccination. The nucleotide sequence is given as TGTGCCAGCAGCCATATGGACAGGAGCGTAGCTTTCTTT. This yields the protein CASSHMDRSVAFF.